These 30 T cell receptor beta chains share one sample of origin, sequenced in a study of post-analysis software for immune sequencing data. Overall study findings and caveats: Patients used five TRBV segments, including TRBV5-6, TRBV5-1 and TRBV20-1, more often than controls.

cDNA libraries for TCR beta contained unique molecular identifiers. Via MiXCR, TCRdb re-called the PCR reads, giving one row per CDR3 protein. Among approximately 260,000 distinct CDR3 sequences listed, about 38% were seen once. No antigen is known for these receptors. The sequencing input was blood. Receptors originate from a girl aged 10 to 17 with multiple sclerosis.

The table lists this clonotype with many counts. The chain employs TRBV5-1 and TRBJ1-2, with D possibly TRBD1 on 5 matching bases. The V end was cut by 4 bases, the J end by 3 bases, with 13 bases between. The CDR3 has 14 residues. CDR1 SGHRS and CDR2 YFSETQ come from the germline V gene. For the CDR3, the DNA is TGCGCCAGCAGCGGGTTGGTGACAGACTATGGCTACACCTTC. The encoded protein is CASSGLVTDYGYTF. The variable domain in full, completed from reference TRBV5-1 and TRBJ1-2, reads KAGVTQTPRYLIKTRGQQVTLSCSPISGHRSVSWYQQTPGQGLQFLFEYFSETQRNKGNFPGRFSGRQFSNSRSEMNVSTLELGDSALYLCASSGLVTDYGYTFGSGTRLTVV.

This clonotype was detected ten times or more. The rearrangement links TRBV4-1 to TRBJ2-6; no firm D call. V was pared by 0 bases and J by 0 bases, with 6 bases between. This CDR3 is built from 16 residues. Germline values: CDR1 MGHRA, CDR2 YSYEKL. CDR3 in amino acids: CASSQERTSGANVLTF. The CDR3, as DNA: TGCGCCAGCAGCCAAGAGAGGACCTCTGGGGCCAACGTCCTGACTTTC.

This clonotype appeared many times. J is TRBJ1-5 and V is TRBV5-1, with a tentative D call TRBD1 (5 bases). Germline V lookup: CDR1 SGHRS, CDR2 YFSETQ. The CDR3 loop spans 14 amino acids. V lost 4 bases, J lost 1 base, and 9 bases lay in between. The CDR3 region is CASSLGGSNQPQHF. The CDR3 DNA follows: TGCGCCAGCAGCCTGGGGGGAAGCAATCAGCCCCAGCATTTT.

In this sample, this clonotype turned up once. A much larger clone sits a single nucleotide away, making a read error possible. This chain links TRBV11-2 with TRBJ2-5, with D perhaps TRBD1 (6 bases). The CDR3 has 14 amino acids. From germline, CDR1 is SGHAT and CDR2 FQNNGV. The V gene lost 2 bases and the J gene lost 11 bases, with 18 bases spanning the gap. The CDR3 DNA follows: TGTGCCAGCAGCTTACCGGAACAGGGTAATGAGCAGTACTTC. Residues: CASSLPEQGNEQYF.

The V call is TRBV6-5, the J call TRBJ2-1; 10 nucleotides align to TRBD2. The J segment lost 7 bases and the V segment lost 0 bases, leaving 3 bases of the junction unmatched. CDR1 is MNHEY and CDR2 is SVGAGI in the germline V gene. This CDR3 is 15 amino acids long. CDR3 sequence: CASSYSPSGSNEQFF. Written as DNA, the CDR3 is TGTGCCAGCAGTTACTCGCCTAGCGGGAGTAATGAGCAGTTCTTC.

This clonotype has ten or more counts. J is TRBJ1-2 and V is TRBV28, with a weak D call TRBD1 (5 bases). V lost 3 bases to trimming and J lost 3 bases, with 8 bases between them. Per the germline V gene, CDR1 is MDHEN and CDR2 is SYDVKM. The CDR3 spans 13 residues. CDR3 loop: CASSFGRDYGYTF. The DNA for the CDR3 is TGTGCCAGCAGTTTCGGCAGGGACTATGGCTACACCTTC.

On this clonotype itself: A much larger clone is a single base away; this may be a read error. The CDR3 here is CASSPLQLEPNEQYF. The CDR3 DNA reads as TGTGCCAGCAGCCCACTTCAACTAGAACCCAATGAGCAGTACTTC. The genes are TRBV7-6 and TRBJ2-7, with a tentative D call TRBD2 (5 bases). The CDR3 runs 15 residues. Trimming took off 5 bases at V and 7 bases at J, with 21 bases between the two ends. In germline, CDR1 is SGHVS, CDR2 FNYEAQ.

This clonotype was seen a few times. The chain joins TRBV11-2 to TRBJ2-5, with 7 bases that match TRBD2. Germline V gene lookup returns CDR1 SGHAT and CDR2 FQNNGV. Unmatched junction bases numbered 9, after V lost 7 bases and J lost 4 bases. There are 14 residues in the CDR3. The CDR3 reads CASNQEGRGETQYF. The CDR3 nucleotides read TGTGCCAGCAACCAGGAGGGGAGGGGAGAGACCCAGTACTTC. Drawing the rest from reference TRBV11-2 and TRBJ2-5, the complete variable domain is EAGVAQSPRYKIIEKRQSVAFWCNPISGHATLYWYQQILGQGPKLLIQFQNNGVVDDSQLPKDRFSAERLKGVDSTLKIQPAKLEDSAVYLCASNQEGRGETQYFGPGTRLLVL.

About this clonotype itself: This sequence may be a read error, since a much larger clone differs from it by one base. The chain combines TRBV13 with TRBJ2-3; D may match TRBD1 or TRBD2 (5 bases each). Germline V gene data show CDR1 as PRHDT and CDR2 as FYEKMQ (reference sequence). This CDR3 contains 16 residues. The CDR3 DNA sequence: TGTGCCAACAGCTCTCGGGACGTTCCTAGCACAGATACGCAGTATTTT. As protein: CANSSRDVPSTDTQYF.

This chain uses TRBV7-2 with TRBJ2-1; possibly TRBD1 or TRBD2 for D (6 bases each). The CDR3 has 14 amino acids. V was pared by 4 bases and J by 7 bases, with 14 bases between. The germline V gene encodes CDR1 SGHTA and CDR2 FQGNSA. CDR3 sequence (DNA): TGTGCCAGCAGCTCCTGGGGGGCCGAGAATGAGCAGTTCTTC. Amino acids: CASSSWGAENEQFF.

CDR3 in amino acids: CASSRPGRGGHQPQHF. The CDR3 coding sequence is TGTGCCAGCAGTCGCCCGGGCAGGGGAGGGCATCAGCCCCAGCATTTT. This sequence joins TRBV28 and TRBJ1-5, with D perhaps TRBD1 (6 bases). This CDR3 contains 16 residues. In germline, CDR1 is MDHEN, CDR2 SYDVKM. V lost 5 bases and J 5 bases, leaving 19 bases between the germline ends.

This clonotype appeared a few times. The CDR3 sequence is CASSSGQGGTDTQYF. The CDR3 DNA reads as TGTGCCAGCAGCTCGGGACAGGGGGGTACAGATACGCAGTATTTT. The chain has TRBV5-4 and TRBJ2-3; 11 nucleotides agree with TRBD1. Per the germline V gene, CDR1 is SGHNT and CDR2 is YYREEE (reference sequence). CDR3 length: 15 residues. Losses at the gene ends were 3 bases for V and 3 bases for J; bases not matched to a gene: 3.

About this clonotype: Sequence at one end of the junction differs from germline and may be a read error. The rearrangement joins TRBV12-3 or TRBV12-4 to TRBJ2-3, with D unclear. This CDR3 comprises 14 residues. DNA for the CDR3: TGTGCCAGCAGTCTCCGACAAAGCACAGATACGGAGTATTTT. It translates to CASSLRQSTDTEYF.

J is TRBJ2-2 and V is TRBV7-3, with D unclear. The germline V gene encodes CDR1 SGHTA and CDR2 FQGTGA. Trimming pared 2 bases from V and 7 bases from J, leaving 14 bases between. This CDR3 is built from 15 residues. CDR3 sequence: CASSLARSNGGELFF. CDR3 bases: TGTGCCAGCAGCTTAGCGCGTAGTAACGGCGGGGAGCTGTTTTTT.

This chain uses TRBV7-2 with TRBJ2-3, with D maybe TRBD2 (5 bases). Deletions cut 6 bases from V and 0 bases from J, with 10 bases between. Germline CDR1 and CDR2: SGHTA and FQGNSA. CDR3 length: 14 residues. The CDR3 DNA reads TGTGCCAGCAGAAGCGGACCCAGCACAGATACGCAGTATTTT. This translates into CASRSGPSTDTQYF.

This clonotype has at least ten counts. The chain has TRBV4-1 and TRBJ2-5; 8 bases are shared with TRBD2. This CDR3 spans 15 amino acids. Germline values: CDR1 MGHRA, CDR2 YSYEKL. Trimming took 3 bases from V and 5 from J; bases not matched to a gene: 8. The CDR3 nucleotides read TGCGCCAGCAGCCAGAGAGACCAGCGGGGGGAGACCCAGTACTTC. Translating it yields CASSQRDQRGETQYF.

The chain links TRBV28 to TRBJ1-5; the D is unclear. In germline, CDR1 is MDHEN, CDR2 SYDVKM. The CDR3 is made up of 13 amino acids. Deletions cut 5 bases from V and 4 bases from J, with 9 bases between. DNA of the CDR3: TGTGCCAGCAGTCCCCAACCTAATCAGCCCCAGCATTTT. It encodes CASSPQPNQPQHF.

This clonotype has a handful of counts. The CDR3 reads CASSRSGRIANTGELFF. The CDR3 DNA is TGTGCCAGCAGCCGATCAGGGAGGATTGCGAACACCGGGGAGCTGTTTTTT. The V gene is TRBV3-1, the J gene TRBJ2-2; maybe TRBD2 (6 bases). This CDR3 is built from 17 residues. V was pared by 4 bases and J by 0 bases, with 15 bases between. From germline, CDR1 is LGHDT and CDR2 YNNKEL (reference sequence). The full variable domain, rest sourced from reference TRBV3-1 and TRBJ2-2, is DTAVSQTPKYLVTQMGNDKSIKCEQNLGHDTMYWYKQDSKKFLKIMFSYNNKELIINETVPNRFSPKSPDKAHLNLHINSLELGDSAVYFCASSRSGRIANTGELFFGEGSRLTVL.

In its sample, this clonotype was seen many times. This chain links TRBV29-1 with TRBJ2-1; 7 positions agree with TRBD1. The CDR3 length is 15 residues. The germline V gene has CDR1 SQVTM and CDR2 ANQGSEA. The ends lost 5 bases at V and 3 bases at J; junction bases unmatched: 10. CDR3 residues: CSVSKTGSDYNEQFF. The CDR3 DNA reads TGCAGCGTTTCAAAGACAGGGTCGGACTACAATGAGCAGTTCTTC.

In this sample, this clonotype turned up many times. The CDR3 bases are TGTGCCAGCAGTCCGGGGGGTAGCGGAGTTTACAATGAGCAGTTCTTC. Its translation is CASSPGGSGVYNEQFF. The chain carries TRBV6-5 and TRBJ2-1, with TRBD2 matching 7 bases. This CDR3 has 16 residues. The germline gives CDR1 MNHEY, CDR2 SVGAGI. J was trimmed by 4 bases and V by 5 bases; bases with no gene match: 11.

The CDR3 DNA reads TGTGCCAGCAGTCAGCCCCAACTCGGAGATACGCAGTATTTT. This encodes CASSQPQLGDTQYF. The chain is built from TRBV6-5 and TRBJ2-3, with D unresolved. The CDR3 is 14 residues long. CDR1 and CDR2 from the germline V gene are MNHEY and SVGAGI. V dropped 5 bases and J dropped 5 bases, with 14 bases sitting between them.

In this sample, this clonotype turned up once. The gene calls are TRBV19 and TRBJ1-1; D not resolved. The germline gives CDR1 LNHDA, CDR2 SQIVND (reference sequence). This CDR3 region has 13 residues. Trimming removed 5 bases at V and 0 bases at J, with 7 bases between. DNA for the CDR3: TGTGCCAGTAGTGTACACCTGAACACTGAAGCTTTCTTT. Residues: CASSVHLNTEAFF.

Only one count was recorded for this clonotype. The DNA for the CDR3 is TGTGCCAGCAGCTTGGGCGGGCTGCTCGAGCAGTACTTC. Protein product: CASSLGGLLEQYF. This chain uses TRBV7-6 with TRBJ2-7; D perhaps matches TRBD2 (5 bases). Trimming removed 3 bases at V and 6 bases at J, with 12 bases between. Germline values: CDR1 SGHVS, CDR2 FNYEAQ. This CDR3 comprises 13 residues.

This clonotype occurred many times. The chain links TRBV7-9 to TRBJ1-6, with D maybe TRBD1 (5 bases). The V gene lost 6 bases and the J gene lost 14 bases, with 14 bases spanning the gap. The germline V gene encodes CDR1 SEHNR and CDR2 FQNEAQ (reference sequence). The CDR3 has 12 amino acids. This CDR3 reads CASRRDSQTLHF. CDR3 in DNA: TGTGCCAGCAGACGGGACTCCCAAACCCTCCACTTT. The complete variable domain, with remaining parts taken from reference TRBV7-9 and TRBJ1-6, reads DTGVSQNPRHKITKRGQNVTFRCDPISEHNRLYWYRQTLGQGPEFLTYFQNEAQLEKSRLLSDRFSAERPKGSFSTLEIQRTEQGDSAMYLCASRRDSQTLHFGNGTRLTVT.

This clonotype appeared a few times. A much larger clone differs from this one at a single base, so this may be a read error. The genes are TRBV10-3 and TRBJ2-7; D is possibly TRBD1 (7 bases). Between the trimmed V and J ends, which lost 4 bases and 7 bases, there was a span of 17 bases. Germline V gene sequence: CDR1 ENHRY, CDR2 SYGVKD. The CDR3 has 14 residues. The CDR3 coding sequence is TGTGCCATCAGTGTGGCCAGGGGGGACAATGAGCAGTACTTC. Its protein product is CAISVARGDNEQYF.

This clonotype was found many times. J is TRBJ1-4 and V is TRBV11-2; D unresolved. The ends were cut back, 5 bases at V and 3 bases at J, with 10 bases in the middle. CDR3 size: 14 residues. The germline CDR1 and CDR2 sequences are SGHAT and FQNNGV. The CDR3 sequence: CASSPTASNEKLFF. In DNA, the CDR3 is TGTGCCAGCAGCCCAACAGCCTCTAATGAAAAACTGTTTTTT. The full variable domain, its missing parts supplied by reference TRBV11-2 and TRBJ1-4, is EAGVAQSPRYKIIEKRQSVAFWCNPISGHATLYWYQQILGQGPKLLIQFQNNGVVDDSQLPKDRFSAERLKGVDSTLKIQPAKLEDSAVYLCASSPTASNEKLFFGSGTQLSVL.

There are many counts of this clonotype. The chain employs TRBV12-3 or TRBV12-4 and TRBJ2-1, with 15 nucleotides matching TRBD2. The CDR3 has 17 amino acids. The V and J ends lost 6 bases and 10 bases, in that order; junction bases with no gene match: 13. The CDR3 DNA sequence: TGTGCCAGCAGCTCCGGGACTAGCGGGAGGAGGGTCGGGGAGCAGTTCTTC. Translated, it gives CASSSGTSGRRVGEQFF.

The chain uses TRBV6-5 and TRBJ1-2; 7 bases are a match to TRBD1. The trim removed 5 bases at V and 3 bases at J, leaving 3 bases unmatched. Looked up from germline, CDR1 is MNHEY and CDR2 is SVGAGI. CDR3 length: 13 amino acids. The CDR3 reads CASSDRVDYGYTF. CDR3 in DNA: TGTGCCAGCAGTGACAGGGTGGACTATGGCTACACCTTC.

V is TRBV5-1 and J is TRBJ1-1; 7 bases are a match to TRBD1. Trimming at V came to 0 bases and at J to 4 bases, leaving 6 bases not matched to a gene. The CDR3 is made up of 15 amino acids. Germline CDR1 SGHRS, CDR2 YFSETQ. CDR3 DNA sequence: TGCGCCAGCAGCTTGGGCCCGGGACAGCTCACTGAAGCTTTCTTT. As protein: CASSLGPGQLTEAFF.

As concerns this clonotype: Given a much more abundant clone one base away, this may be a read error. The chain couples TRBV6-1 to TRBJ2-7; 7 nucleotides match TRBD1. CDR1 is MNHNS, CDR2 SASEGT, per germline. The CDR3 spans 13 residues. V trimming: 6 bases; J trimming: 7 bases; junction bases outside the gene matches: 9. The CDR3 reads CASRTGPYNEQYF. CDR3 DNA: TGTGCCAGCAGGACAGGGCCTTACAATGAGCAGTACTTC.